The present T cell receptor (beta chain) was sequenced within a study of human T cells and chemical hapten exposure. Study details: The study enrolled mostly female patients with alopecia areata, totalis or universalis.

MiXCR, applied by TCRdb to the RACE reads, yields one record per CDR3 protein. This sample yields some 190,000 distinct CDR3 sequences, of which 20% to 25% are seen a single time; under 7.5% belongs to the top ten. The time point is: patch test 1, 2 weeks after DPC sensitization. Treatment reported: therapeutic diphenylcyclopropenone sensitization with weekly scalp DPC. V shed 2 bases, J shed 5 bases, and the junction held 3 bases outside the gene matches. The CDR3 extends over 13 amino acids. Germline V CDR1 and CDR2: MNHNS, SASEGT. Study-wide results and limits: Patch test score tracked positively with PT1 expanded TCR counts.

Regarding this clonotype: Its antigen is not known.

The chain is built from TRBV6-1 and TRBJ2-7, with 7 nucleotides matching TRBD1. The source of this sequence is a woman aged 50 to 60 with alopecia areata. Some clones in this sample may be carry-over from other donors' samples. This specimen was whole blood, taken in connection with sensitization to the hapten diphenylcyclopropenone (DPC). CDR3 region: CASSETGVHEQYF. Here the CDR3 DNA reads TGTGCCAGCAGTGAAACAGGGGTTCACGAGCAGTACTTC.